This T cell receptor (beta chain) was obtained from a study of cytomegalovirus exposure and HLA in healthy donors. The CDR3 runs to 14 residues. This clone has only a few counts. One junction end disagrees with the germline gene, perhaps due to a read error. The primer mix had 60 Vbeta and 13 Jbeta primers. The method was immunoSEQ multiplex PCR; TCRdb's version includes in-frame clones alone and lacks a portion of them. The table shows 190,000 or so clones, with around four fifths occurring only once. Sample: PBMCs. This TCR derives from a woman aged 50 to 65 in good health and CMV-seropositive. The chain is built from TRBV5-3 and TRBJ1-6, with TRBD1 matching over 10 bases. TRBV5-3 is an open reading frame whose function is uncertain. CDR3 nucleotide sequence: TGTGCCAGCAGCTCCCGGACAGGGGGTTCACCCCTCCACTTT. It encodes CASSSRTGGSPLHF.